The 20 T cell receptor beta chains below all came from one sample that was sequenced in a study of T cell clones after liver transplantation. Sequenced by immunoSEQ multiplex PCR; TCRdb stores in-frame clones only, minus some. The sample lists approximately 70,000 clones, 80% to 85% occurring once. This specimen was CD4+ T cells from blood, taken 48 months after liver transplant. The receptors originated from a human patient who received a liver transplant. The graft donor may have contributed some T cells.

This clone occurred a few times. V is TRBV6-5 and J is TRBJ1-1; the D is unclear. Germline lookup yields CDR1 MNHEY and CDR2 SVGAGI. The CDR3 spans 13 residues. V lost 4 bases to trimming and J lost 7 bases, with 13 bases between them. The CDR3 here is CASSSPRHIEAFF. In nucleotides, the CDR3 is TGTGCCAGCAGTTCCCCCCGGCACATTGAAGCTTTCTTT.

The chain links TRBV29-1 to TRBJ2-3; 11 nucleotides agree with TRBD1. The CDR3 has 14 residues. The V gene's germline CDR1 is SQVTM and CDR2 ANQGSEA. V gave up 3 bases and J gave up 4 bases; unmatched junction bases: 3. The CDR3 DNA sequence: TGCAGCGTTGAGGACAGGGGGCAGCCAGATACGCAGTATTTT. It translates to CSVEDRGQPDTQYF.

This rearrangement joins TRBV19 to TRBJ1-1; D is possibly TRBD1 (5 bases). V dropped 4 bases and J dropped 2 bases, with 14 bases sitting between them. This CDR3 spans 15 amino acids. Germline V gene sequence: CDR1 LNHDA, CDR2 SQIVND (reference sequence). CDR3 nucleotides: TGTGCCAGTAGTAGCCAGAGTCAGGGAAACACTGAAGCTTTCTTT. This codes for CASSSQSQGNTEAFF.

This clone has more than one count but fewer than ten. The chain employs TRBV6-5 and TRBJ1-2, with a possible D match to TRBD1 (5 bases). The CDR3 sequence is 14 residues long. V lost 1 base and J 2 bases, leaving 8 bases between the germline ends. Germline V gene lookup returns CDR1 MNHEY and CDR2 SVGAGI. The chain's CDR3 is CASSYYGTNYGYTF. The CDR3, as DNA: TGTGCCAGCAGTTACTACGGGACGAACTATGGCTACACCTTC.

The chain joins TRBV30 to TRBJ1-1; 9 nucleotides match TRBD1. V dropped 8 bases and J dropped 4; count of bases not matched to a gene: 8. This CDR3 contains 13 residues. CDR1 and CDR2 (germline): GTSNPN, SVGIG (reference sequence). CDR3 bases: TGTGCCGGGCGAACGGACAGGGGCACTGAAGCTTTCTTT. Translating gives CAGRTDRGTEAFF.

This clone showed up just a few times. The rearrangement joins TRBV18 to TRBJ2-2, with D possibly matching TRBD1 (5 bases). Trimming took off 3 bases at V and 2 bases at J, with 7 bases between the two ends. CDR1 is KGHSH, CDR2 LQKENI, per germline. The CDR3 runs 14 residues. In DNA form, the CDR3 reads TGTGCCAGCTCACCGACAGCAAACACCGGGGAGCTGTTTTTT. Its protein product is CASSPTANTGELFF.

This chain links TRBV6-1 with TRBJ2-7, with TRBD2 matching 8 bases. Germline V lookup: CDR1 MNHNS, CDR2 SASEGT. V was pared by 3 bases and J by 5 bases, with 6 bases of the junction left unmatched. The CDR3 spans 14 residues. CDR3 region: CASSEWSGSDEQYF. CDR3 bases: TGTGCCAGCAGTGAGTGGAGCGGGAGTGACGAGCAGTACTTC.

This clone was detected only a few times. The J gene is TRBJ1-2, the V gene TRBV6-1; 12 bases are a match to TRBD1. This CDR3 is built from 15 residues. Germline V CDR1 and CDR2: MNHNS, SASEGT. The junction had 6 bases not matched to a gene; V was cut back by 4 bases and J by 6 bases. CDR3 DNA sequence: TGTGCCAGCAGTGGCCGGGGACAGGGGGCCGATGGCTACACCTTC. It yields the protein CASSGRGQGADGYTF.

In this sample, this clone turned up once. This chain joins TRBV19 and TRBJ2-2, with TRBD1 matching over 8 bases. CDR3 length: 14 amino acids. Trimming at V came to 7 bases and at J to 5 bases, leaving 6 bases not matched to a gene. Germline V lookup: CDR1 LNHDA, CDR2 SQIVND (reference sequence). CDR3 in DNA: TGTGCCAGTAACACAGGGGGTGGAACCGGGGAGCTGTTTTTT. This gives the protein CASNTGGGTGELFF.

This clone occurred once. The CDR3 bases are TGTGCCAGCAGTTCGGGACAGCACTATGGCTACACCTTC. It specifies CASSSGQHYGYTF. V usage is TRBV6-1 and J usage is TRBJ1-2; TRBD1 matches 7 bases. The trim removed 5 bases at V and 3 bases at J, leaving 3 bases unmatched. CDR1 and CDR2 from the germline V gene are MNHNS and SASEGT. This CDR3 is 13 amino acids long.

The V call is TRBV6-5, the J call TRBJ1-1; D ambiguous. From germline, CDR1 is MNHEY and CDR2 SVGAGI. The length of the CDR3 is 12 residues. V lost 7 bases and J 11 bases, leaving 17 bases between the germline ends. The CDR3 loop reads CASNQGPGGAFF. CDR3 sequence (DNA): TGTGCCAGCAACCAAGGACCCGGAGGGGCTTTCTTT.

The rearrangement links TRBV6-5 to TRBJ2-1; possibly TRBD2 for D (5 bases). Germline loops: CDR1 MNHEY, CDR2 SVGAGI. The ends were cut back, 0 bases at V and 6 bases at J, with 9 bases in the middle. CDR3 size: 14 residues. The CDR3 coding sequence is TGTGCCAGCAGTTACTCGAGGGCCCCCAATGAGCAGTTCTTC. Translation: CASSYSRAPNEQFF.

The rearrangement joins TRBV7-3 to TRBJ1-2; TRBD1 agrees at 11 bases. The CDR3 is 14 amino acids. Germline V gene data show CDR1 as SGHTA and CDR2 as FQGTGA. Trimming removed 2 bases from V and 11 bases from J; junction bases left unmatched: 7. The DNA for the CDR3 is TGTGCCAGCAGCTTAGGACTCGGACAGGGGGCTTACACCTTC. As protein: CASSLGLGQGAYTF.

V usage is TRBV28 and J usage is TRBJ2-5, with D uncertain. The germline CDR1 and CDR2 sequences are MDHEN and SYDVKM. The CDR3 consists of 11 residues. The germline V and J ends were trimmed by 6 bases and 5 bases, with 7 bases remaining between them. In DNA form, the CDR3 reads TGTGCCAGCAGCCTAAGGGAGACCCAGTACTTC. The encoded protein is CASSLRETQYF.

This chain uses TRBV5-6 with TRBJ2-3, with 9 nucleotides matching TRBD2. CDR3 length: 19 amino acids. Germline CDR1 reads SGHDT; CDR2 reads YYEEEE. V lost 4 bases and J lost 0; bases outside the gene matches: 15. The CDR3 loop is CASSLRWRGGSASTDTQYF. CDR3 DNA sequence: TGTGCCAGCAGCCTCAGGTGGCGGGGGGGTTCGGCTAGCACAGATACGCAGTATTTT.

CDR3 region: CASSSGAGGANTEAFF. CDR3 bases: TGCGCCAGCAGCTCCGGGGCAGGTGGGGCGAACACTGAAGCTTTCTTT. V is TRBV5-1 and J is TRBJ1-1; D may be TRBD1 (5 bases). V lost 3 bases and J 1 base, leaving 16 bases between the germline ends. CDR1 SGHRS and CDR2 YFSETQ come from the germline V gene. The CDR3 consists of 16 residues.

The chain carries TRBV2 and TRBJ2-3, with 9 bases matching TRBD1. V trimming: 5 bases; J trimming: 4 bases; junction bases outside the gene matches: 4. The CDR3 runs 14 residues. CDR1 and CDR2 (germline): SNHLY, FYNNEI. CDR3 sequence reads: CASSRDRVADTQYF. The CDR3 nucleotides read TGTGCCAGCAGTCGGGACAGGGTAGCAGATACGCAGTATTTT.

The chain uses TRBV9 and TRBJ2-6; possibly TRBD2 for D (5 bases). CDR3 size: 16 residues. Trimming cost V 3 bases and J 2 bases, with 12 bases left between them. Germline V gives CDR1 SGDLS, CDR2 YYNGEE. This CDR3 is CASSGTSSAGANVLTF. CDR3 in DNA: TGTGCCAGCAGCGGAACTAGTTCTGCTGGGGCCAACGTCCTGACTTTC.

By share, this clone counts as medium-sized. V is TRBV28 and J is TRBJ1-2, with D uncertain. From germline, CDR1 is MDHEN and CDR2 SYDVKM. The CDR3 length is 13 residues. Trimming left V 7 bases short and J 6 bases short, with 15 bases between. The CDR3 bases are TGTGCCAGCAACGGGCCAATAAAGGATGGCTACACCTTC. Amino acids: CASNGPIKDGYTF.

The chain links TRBV7-9 to TRBJ2-1; 9 bases match TRBD2. J lost 8 bases, V lost 4 bases, and 6 bases had no gene match. The CDR3 loop spans 14 amino acids. Germline CDR1 SEHNR, CDR2 FQNEAQ (reference sequence). The CDR3 DNA reads as TGTGCCAGCAGCTCTAAAGGGACTAGCTATGAGCAGTTCTTC. This translates into CASSSKGTSYEQFF.